Below, 27 T cell receptor beta chains from the same sample are listed, as sequenced in a study of blood T cell repertoires in COVID-19. Data came from immunoSEQ multiplex PCR; TCRdb stores just in-frame clones and leaves some out. This sample has 85,000 to 130,000 clones, with 70% to 85% found just once. The specimen sequenced was peripheral blood. The source of these receptors is an older woman with acute or convalescent COVID-19.

This chain links TRBV19 with TRBJ1-2, with 7 positions matching TRBD1. This CDR3 spans 12 amino acids. Per germline, CDR1 LNHDA and CDR2 SQIVND (reference sequence). After removal of 8 bases from V and 2 bases from J, the junction contained 2 bases not matched to a gene. CDR3 bases: TGTGCCAGTCTGGGACAGAACTATGGCTACACCTTC. Protein product: CASLGQNYGYTF.

This chain connects TRBV5-1 to TRBJ2-1; 9 bases are a match to TRBD2. The trim removed 5 bases at V and 0 bases at J, leaving 6 bases unmatched. The V gene's germline CDR1 is SGHRS and CDR2 YFSETQ. The CDR3 contains 16 residues. Written as DNA, the CDR3 is TGCGCCAGCAGTACCTCTAGCGGGGCCTCCTACAATGAGCAGTTCTTC. Translated: CASSTSSGASYNEQFF.

The rearrangement links TRBV7-9 to TRBJ2-1; 10 nucleotides line up with TRBD1. The length of the CDR3 is 16 residues. CDR1 SEHNR and CDR2 FQNEAQ come from the germline V gene (reference sequence). J lost 9 bases, V lost 4 bases, and 12 bases had no gene match. CDR3 in DNA: TGTGCCAGCAGCTCCGCCCGGGGACAGGGGATTGGTGAGCAGTTCTTC. It specifies CASSSARGQGIGEQFF.

The V gene is TRBV25-1, the J gene TRBJ1-1; a weak D match, TRBD1 (6 bases). The ends were cut back, 1 base at V and 8 bases at J, with 8 bases in the middle. Germline V gives CDR1 MGHDK, CDR2 SYGVNS. The CDR3 runs to 12 residues. The CDR3 DNA reads TGTGCCAGCAGTGAATTTACAGGGGAAGCTTTCTTT. Protein: CASSEFTGEAFF.

The chain carries TRBV2 and TRBJ1-1, with 7 bases lining up with TRBD1. Germline trimming cut 2 bases from V and 0 bases from J; bases unmatched to any gene: 3. The V gene's germline CDR1 is SNHLY and CDR2 FYNNEI. The CDR3 totals 15 residues. The CDR3 loop reads CASSELGQVNTEAFF. CDR3 coding DNA: TGTGCCAGCAGTGAATTAGGACAGGTGAACACTGAAGCTTTCTTT.

The chain recombines TRBV7-6 with TRBJ1-3; D unclear. Germline values: CDR1 SGHVS, CDR2 FNYEAQ. This CDR3 is built from 18 residues. V was shortened by 2 bases and J by 0 bases, with 17 bases between the two germline ends. The CDR3 region is CASSLSPTEGLSGNTIYF. As DNA, the CDR3 is TGTGCCAGCAGCTTATCCCCGACGGAGGGCCTCTCTGGAAACACCATATATTTT.

The chain links TRBV14 to TRBJ2-5; 9 nucleotides line up with TRBD1. There are 16 residues in the CDR3. Trimming took 4 bases from V and 4 from J; bases not matched to a gene: 10. Germline assignment: CDR1 SGHDN and CDR2 FVKESK. The CDR3 DNA is TGTGCCAGCAGCCTCTGGACAGGGGAAATAGGAGAGACCCAGTACTTC. This codes for CASSLWTGEIGETQYF.

This clone was found a few times. In the same sample, other DNA sequences code for this CDR3. V and J are TRBV2 and TRBJ1-6; 11 positions agree with TRBD1. The CDR3 is 13 amino acids. The V segment lost 8 bases and the J segment 7 bases; nucleotides outside the gene matches: 1. The germline CDR1 and CDR2 sequences are SNHLY and FYNNEI. The CDR3 region is CASWTGGNSPLHF. In DNA form, the CDR3 reads TGTGCCAGCTGGACAGGGGGCAATTCACCCCTCCACTTT.

Only a few counts were recorded for this clone. The chain links TRBV5-1 to TRBJ1-1, with TRBD1 identical over 10 bases. The CDR3 is 14 residues long. V shed 4 bases, J shed 6 bases, and the junction held 6 bases outside the gene matches. Looked up from germline, CDR1 is SGHRS and CDR2 is YFSETQ. The CDR3, as DNA: TGCGCCAGCAGCCCTGACAGGGGGCAGCCTGAAGCTTTCTTT. It specifies CASSPDRGQPEAFF.

The chain combines TRBV6-5 with TRBJ2-7; TRBD1 matches 7 bases. CDR3 length equals 15 residues. J gave up 2 bases and V 7 bases, and 11 bases lay outside the gene matches. Per germline, CDR1 MNHEY and CDR2 SVGAGI. The CDR3 loop is CASTPRQGSTYEQYF. The CDR3 coding sequence is TGTGCCAGCACCCCCCGACAGGGTTCAACCTACGAGCAGTACTTC.

This chain joins TRBV4-2 and TRBJ1-1, with no clear D. The ends were cut back, 3 bases at V and 3 bases at J, with 14 bases in the middle. From germline, CDR1 is LGHNA and CDR2 YNFKEQ. The CDR3 runs 15 residues. CDR3 nucleotide sequence: TGTGCCAGCAGCCACTCCAGGCAATCCTACACTGAAGCTTTCTTT. It encodes CASSHSRQSYTEAFF.

The chain carries TRBV6-5 and TRBJ2-7, with 8 bases fitting TRBD1. Germline values: CDR1 MNHEY, CDR2 SVGAGI. The CDR3 extends over 14 amino acids. V trimming: 6 bases; J trimming: 0 bases; junction bases outside the gene matches: 4. The CDR3 bases are TGTGCCAGCAGAGAGGGACAGGCCTCCTACGAGCAGTACTTC. It encodes CASREGQASYEQYF.

The chain carries TRBV18 and TRBJ2-7, with D possibly being TRBD2 (5 bases). The ends were cut back, 3 bases at V and 1 base at J, with 7 bases in the middle. Germline CDR1 KGHSH, CDR2 LQKENI. The CDR3 is made up of 13 amino acids. CDR3 loop: CASSPPGSYEQYF. Here the CDR3 DNA reads TGTGCCAGCTCACCCCCGGGGTCCTACGAGCAGTACTTC.

This sequence joins TRBV30 and TRBJ2-1; 9 bases line up with TRBD2. The germline CDR1 and CDR2 sequences are GTSNPN and SVGIG (reference sequence). This CDR3 comprises 15 residues. The J segment lost 5 bases and the V segment lost 0 bases, leaving 5 bases of the junction unmatched. CDR3 nucleotides: TGTGCCTGGAGTGTAGGCCTAGCGGGACACAATGAGCAGTTCTTC. This translates into CAWSVGLAGHNEQFF.

The chain couples TRBV18 to TRBJ2-2; maybe TRBD1 (5 bases). The CDR3 is 13 residues long. Trimming removed 5 bases from V and 3 bases from J, with 7 bases in between. CDR1 KGHSH and CDR2 LQKENI come from the germline V gene. This chain's CDR3 is CASSSRDTGELFF. The CDR3 DNA is TGTGCCAGCTCATCCAGGGACACCGGGGAGCTGTTTTTT.

A single count supports this clone. The rearrangement joins TRBV11-2 to TRBJ2-5, with D unresolved. The CDR3 has 12 amino acids. Germline CDR1 reads SGHAT; CDR2 reads FQNNGV. V lost 3 bases and J lost 4, with 6 bases in between. CDR3 protein: CASSFSLETQYF. CDR3 coding DNA: TGTGCCAGCAGCTTTAGTTTAGAGACCCAGTACTTC.

The gene calls are TRBV30 and TRBJ2-7; D perhaps matches TRBD1 (5 bases). The germline V gene encodes CDR1 GTSNPN and CDR2 SVGIG (reference sequence). Trimming removed 0 bases at V and 2 bases at J, with 5 bases between. CDR3 length: 12 amino acids. This chain's CDR3 is CAWSVQAYEQYF. The DNA for the CDR3 is TGTGCCTGGAGTGTACAGGCCTACGAGCAGTACTTC.

The genes are TRBV27 and TRBJ2-3, with TRBD2 identical over 14 bases. Germline values: CDR1 MNHEY, CDR2 SMNVEV (reference sequence). The CDR3 spans 17 residues. The junction had 12 bases not matched to a gene; V was cut back by 7 bases and J by 6 bases. The CDR3 loop is CASKLRTSGRSEDTQYF. CDR3 bases: TGTGCCAGCAAATTAAGGACTAGCGGGAGGTCGGAGGATACGCAGTATTTT.

The chain carries TRBV5-4 and TRBJ1-6; D remains unclear. Trimming removed 0 bases at V and 7 bases at J, with 8 bases between. This CDR3 is 14 amino acids long. In germline, CDR1 is SGHNT, CDR2 YYREEE (reference sequence). Here the CDR3 reads CASSLEGANSPLHF. CDR3 nucleotides: TGTGCCAGCAGCTTGGAGGGAGCGAATTCACCCCTCCACTTT.

This clone occurred once. The chain uses TRBV12-5 and TRBJ1-1, with 9 nucleotides matching TRBD1. In germline, CDR1 is LGHNT, CDR2 FRNRAP. The V segment lost 5 bases and the J segment 1 base; nucleotides outside the gene matches: 8. There are 16 residues in the CDR3. CDR3 in amino acids: CASGKSPGQGNTEAFF. The CDR3 region has the DNA TGTGCTAGTGGTAAATCCCCGGGACAGGGGAACACTGAAGCTTTCTTT.

The chain carries TRBV7-7 and TRBJ2-2, with a tentative D call TRBD1 (6 bases). The ends were cut back, 2 bases at V and 1 base at J, with 8 bases in the middle. Germline lookup yields CDR1 SSHAT and CDR2 FNYEAQ (reference sequence). This CDR3 spans 15 amino acids. The CDR3 sequence: CASSLQTGNTGELFF. CDR3 bases: TGTGCCAGCAGCTTACAGACAGGGAACACCGGGGAGCTGTTTTTT.

This clone came up once. V usage is TRBV13 and J usage is TRBJ1-2; possibly TRBD1 for D (5 bases). The germline V gene has CDR1 PRHDT and CDR2 FYEKMQ (reference sequence). Trimming left V 0 bases short and J 4 bases short, with 9 bases between. CDR3 size: 14 residues. The CDR3 loop reads CASSLGGGGYGYTF. For the CDR3, the DNA is TGTGCCAGCAGCTTAGGCGGGGGGGGCTATGGCTACACCTTC.

The chain couples TRBV19 to TRBJ2-2; 8 bases align to TRBD1. With 4 bases clipped from V and 1 base from J, the junction kept 2 bases outside the gene matches. The CDR3 extends over 15 amino acids. Germline V gives CDR1 LNHDA, CDR2 SQIVND (reference sequence). In DNA, the CDR3 is TGTGCCAGTAGTAACGGACAGGGGAACACCGGGGAGCTGTTTTTT. As protein: CASSNGQGNTGELFF.

The genes are TRBV5-1 and TRBJ2-5; 12 bases are a match to TRBD2. Trimming cost V 0 bases and J 2 bases; bases outside gene matches: 5. The germline V gene has CDR1 SGHRS and CDR2 YFSETQ. There are 17 residues in the CDR3. The CDR3 region is CASSLAGLAGSQETQYF. In DNA form, the CDR3 reads TGCGCCAGCAGCTTGGCCGGACTAGCGGGGAGTCAAGAGACCCAGTACTTC.

The chain recombines TRBV30 with TRBJ2-7; 10 bases match TRBD2. The CDR3 runs 16 residues. Germline CDR1 and CDR2: GTSNPN and SVGIG (reference sequence). Trimming at V came to 3 bases and at J to 0 bases, leaving 8 bases not matched to a gene. DNA for the CDR3: TGTGCCTGGAGGGCCGGGACTAGCGACCTCTCCTACGAGCAGTACTTC. Its protein product is CAWRAGTSDLSYEQYF.

V is TRBV23-1 and J is TRBJ2-3; D may be TRBD1 (6 bases). TRBV23-1 counts as an open reading frame of uncertain function. The V and J ends lost 0 bases and 4 bases respectively, with 8 bases between them. This CDR3 comprises 14 residues. The CDR3 protein is CASSQSAGADTQYF. In nucleotides, the CDR3 is TGCGCCAGCAGTCAATCGGCAGGGGCAGATACGCAGTATTTT.

This clone was counted at least ten times. Other DNA sequences in the sample encode the same CDR3. V is TRBV11-3 and J is TRBJ2-7; 7 bases agree with TRBD1. CDR1 SGHNT and CDR2 YENEEA come from the germline V gene. The CDR3 length is 14 residues. V shed 5 bases, J shed 0 bases, and the junction held 4 bases outside the gene matches. The CDR3 nucleotides are TGTGCCAGCAGCCCAGGGGGAAGCTCCTACGAGCAGTACTTC. This encodes CASSPGGSSYEQYF.